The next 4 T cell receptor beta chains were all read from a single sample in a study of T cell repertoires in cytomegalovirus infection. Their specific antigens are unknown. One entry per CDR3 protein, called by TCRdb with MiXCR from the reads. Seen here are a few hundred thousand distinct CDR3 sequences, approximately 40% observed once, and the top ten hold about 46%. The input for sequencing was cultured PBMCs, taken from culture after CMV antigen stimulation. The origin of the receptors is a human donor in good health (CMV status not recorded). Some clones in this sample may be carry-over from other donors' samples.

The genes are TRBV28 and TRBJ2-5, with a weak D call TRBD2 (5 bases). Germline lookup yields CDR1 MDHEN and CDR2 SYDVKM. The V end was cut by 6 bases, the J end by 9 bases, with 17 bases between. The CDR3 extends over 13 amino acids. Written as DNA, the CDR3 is TGTGCCAGCAGAGTTCGGGGAAGAGTGGCCCAGTACTTC. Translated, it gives CASRVRGRVAQYF.

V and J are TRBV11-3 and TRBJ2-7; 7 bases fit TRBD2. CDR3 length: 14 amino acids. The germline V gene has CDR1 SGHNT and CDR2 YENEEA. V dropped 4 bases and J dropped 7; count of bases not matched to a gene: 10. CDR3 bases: TGTGCCAGCAGCTACGGTCGGGGGGTGGGAGAGCAGTACTTC. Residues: CASSYGRGVGEQYF.

CDR3 sequence reads: CASSTDRGNIQYF. As DNA, the CDR3 is TGTGCCAGCAGCACGGACAGGGGGAACATTCAGTACTTC. The rearrangement joins TRBV7-2 to TRBJ2-4, with 10 bases fitting TRBD1. The CDR3 consists of 13 residues. CDR1 and CDR2 (germline): SGHTA, FQGNSA. The V and J ends lost 5 bases and 7 bases, in that order; junction bases with no gene match: 2.

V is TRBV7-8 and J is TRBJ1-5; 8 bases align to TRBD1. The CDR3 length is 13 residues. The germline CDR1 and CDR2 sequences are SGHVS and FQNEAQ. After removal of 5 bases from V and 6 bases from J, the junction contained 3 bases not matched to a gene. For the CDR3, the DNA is TGTGCCAGCAGCCAAACAGGGGGTCAGCCCCAGCATTTT. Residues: CASSQTGGQPQHF.